This TCR beta chain was captured in a study of preoperative IRX-2 immunotherapy in early breast cancer. Clones were sequenced by immunoSEQ multiplex PCR, and TCRdb holds only the in-frame ones, with some missing. The sample consists of about 19,000 clones, around four fifths of them appearing once. Treatment described: preoperative locoregional IRX-2 cytokine immunotherapy. This phase Ib study tested locoregional IRX-2 cytokine immunotherapy given before surgery. Germline lookup yields CDR1 SGHRS and CDR2 YFSETQ. V lost 0 bases, J lost 4 bases, and 3 bases stayed unmatched. There are 14 residues in the CDR3.

This rearrangement joins TRBV5-1 to TRBJ1-2, with 7 bases identical to TRBD1. This clonotype was sampled from a human donor with breast cancer. Material: lymph node tissue, obtained after IRX-2 immunotherapy. The CDR3 spells CASSLGGQIYGYTF. The DNA for the CDR3 is TGCGCCAGCAGCTTGGGGGGACAGATCTATGGCTACACCTTC.